This T cell receptor beta chain was obtained from a study of blood T cell repertoires in COVID-19. Repertoires were generated with immunoSEQ multiplex PCR, while TCRdb's copy carries only in-frame clones and drops some. Of some 110,000 clones in the sample, about four fifths were seen once. The specimen was peripheral blood. The receptor's source is a man in his fifties or sixties with active or convalescent COVID-19.

CDR3 sequence reads: CASTLTSGIHNEQFF. The CDR3 bases are TGTGCCAGCACCTTGACTAGCGGGATACACAATGAGCAGTTCTTC. The chain couples TRBV7-2 to TRBJ2-1; TRBD2 matches at 11 bases. J gave up 5 bases and V 7 bases, and 7 bases lay outside the gene matches. The CDR3 extends over 15 amino acids. The germline gives CDR1 SGHTA, CDR2 FQGNSA.